This is a list of T cell receptor beta chains from one sample in a study of CD8 T cells in ankylosing spondylitis. TCRdb reprocessed the 5' RACE reads with MiXCR, giving one entry per CDR3 protein. The table lists a few hundred thousand distinct CDR3 sequences, about 10% of them singletons, with under 8% in the top ten. Sequenced: blood, either unsorted or a sorted T cell fraction (not recorded which). Source of these receptors: a male donor with ankylosing spondylitis or in good health (not recorded which). Each CDR3 is given without its conserved first and last residue.

cdr3_aa v_call
ASNTGSLDYGYT TRBV9
ASSPTGYGEKLF TRBV6-1
ASSKDVPGSETQY TRBV3-1
ASFPTSGNTIY TRBV7-9
ATQHPGGGYT TRBV12-3/TRBV12-4
AISEAGSGNTIY TRBV10-3
ASSLDLAGVTEQF TRBV5-1
ASSRQGRDAQY TRBV7-2
SASRLAEDLYEQY TRBV20-1
SVEVSGNKATQY TRBV29-1
ASSLIQGTYEQY TRBV7-6
SARLRGLYEQY TRBV20-1
ASSQGSARSYNEQF TRBV4-1
ASSRRSTSYNEQF TRBV7-6
AIVLRGNTEAF TRBV2
ASSQERVASTDTQY TRBV4-2
ASSLSGVGSEAF TRBV5-1
ASTRVLGGYNEQF TRBV12-3/TRBV12-4
ASSPGAVGTGTYGYT TRBV12-3/TRBV12-4
ASSLGQGGEQY TRBV5-1
ASSLGVQATDTQY TRBV5-1
ASSLAVGQETQY TRBV12-3/TRBV12-4
ASSPGPQNTGELF TRBV18
ASSLWIGELF TRBV5-1
SAPRLAGTYEQY TRBV20-1
ASSKGLLTYEQY TRBV5-1
ASSPSSGQNTEAF TRBV18
ATSDPANTEAF TRBV24-1
SAGRGKPGYEQY TRBV20-1
ASQTPFGNIQY TRBV6-2/TRBV6-3
ASRPTDGGTFGYT TRBV12-3/TRBV12-4
AMSPGLNCGELF TRBV10-3
SVQTSGVYNEQF TRBV29-1
ASRGQSSYNEQF TRBV6-5
ASTRLALAYNEQF TRBV7-2
ASSLSGTVVY TRBV12-3/TRBV12-4
ASSARLASGELF TRBV9
SVERTGYNEQF TRBV29-1
SARDRGLWAEAF TRBV20-1
ASSFPRQGGVAYEQY TRBV28
ASSFEDVEGTQY TRBV5-1
ASRTGDHNEQF TRBV19
SVMLLAKNIQY TRBV29-1
ASSLTSGVGTEAF TRBV5-1
ASSLGASRGVYNEQF TRBV6-1
ASSLSASGGARNIQY TRBV5-5
ASSNHPDGELF TRBV5-1
ASEGLAGGEQY TRBV28
ASSLLPASYNEQF TRBV5-1
SALTSGTGNEQF TRBV29-1
SVGTTGRFSYNEQF TRBV29-1
ASSGLDYEQY TRBV28
SARDKRGGYNEQF TRBV20-1
ASSPWGAYQETQY TRBV3-1
ASSLGAEQF TRBV5-1
ASSVVGEPQETQY TRBV9
ASSVSGTESPQY TRBV5-1